A selection of T cell receptor beta chains follows, all from one sample in a study of vaccination and CD4 T cells after COVID-19. TCRdb re-analysed the PCR reads in MiXCR, keeping a single row per CDR3 protein. The sample consists of roughly 20,000 distinct CDR3 sequences, 80% to 85% of them appearing once. No antigens are known for them. The sequenced sample was CD4+ T cells from blood, cultured in vitro, obtained after SARS-CoV-2 vaccination. The receptor set was obtained from a human donor who received a COVID-19 vaccine. Each CDR3 is given with its conserved first and last residue. The D gene is left open where the match is weak.

d_gene,j_gene,v_gene,CDR3aa
NA,TRBJ1-1,TRBV21-1,CASTREGADTEAFF
TRBD1,TRBJ1-1,TRBV30,CAWSRGQNTEAFF
NA,TRBJ2-5,TRBV19,CASAGDGDQETQYF
NA,TRBJ1-1,TRBV6-1,CASSIKFNTEAFF
TRBD1,TRBJ2-4,TRBV4-1,CASSQQGAGAKNIQYF
TRBD1,TRBJ1-3,TRBV6-1,CASSEPLTGAGNTIYF
NA,TRBJ1-1,TRBV19,CASSSRSQYVDTEAFF
NA,TRBJ2-5,TRBV24-1,CATSDLWRGRETQYF
TRBD2,TRBJ2-2,TRBV12-3/TRBV12-4,CASSLNSGDTGELFF
TRBD1,TRBJ1-2,TRBV11-2,CASSLRDRGGYGYTF
TRBD2,TRBJ2-3,TRBV20-1,CSAWVTSGGKTDTQYF
NA,TRBJ1-5,TRBV6-1,CASSHTGHQPQHF
TRBD1,TRBJ1-6,TRBV14,CASSHRRWGQGMTPLHF
NA,TRBJ2-5,TRBV7-2,CASSLGGGKQETQYF
TRBD1,TRBJ1-6,TRBV10-3,CASSYEGASSYNSPLHF
NA,TRBJ2-3,TRBV20-1,CSAIYRDPQTFTQYF
NA,TRBJ2-5,TRBV5-1,CASSLGGHPEETQYF
TRBD2,TRBJ2-5,TRBV5-1,CASSMPGLAEETQYF
NA,TRBJ1-6,TRBV7-3,CASSLGSSYNSPLHF
NA,TRBJ2-1,TRBV7-9,CASSLGASGQREFF
NA,TRBJ1-1,TRBV12-3/TRBV12-4,CASSLLENTEAFF
NA,TRBJ1-5,TRBV19,CASTIWGDGGQPQHF